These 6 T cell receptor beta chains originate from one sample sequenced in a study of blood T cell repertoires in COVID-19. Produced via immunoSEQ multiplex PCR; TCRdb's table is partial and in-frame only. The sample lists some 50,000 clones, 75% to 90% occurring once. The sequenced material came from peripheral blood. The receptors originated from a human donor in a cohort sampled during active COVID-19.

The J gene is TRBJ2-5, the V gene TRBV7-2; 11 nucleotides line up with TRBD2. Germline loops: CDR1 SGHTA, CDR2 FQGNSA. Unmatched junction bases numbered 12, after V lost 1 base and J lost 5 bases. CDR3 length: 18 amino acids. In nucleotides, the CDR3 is TGTGCCAGCAGCTTAGAGGGGCGACTAGCGGGGCTTGGGGAGACCCAGTACTTC. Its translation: CASSLEGRLAGLGETQYF. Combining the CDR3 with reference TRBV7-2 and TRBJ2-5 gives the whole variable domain GAGVSQSPSNKVTEKGKDVELRCDPISGHTALYWYRQSLGQGLEFLIYFQGNSAPDKSGLPSDRFSAERTGGSVSTLTIQRTQQEDSAVYLCASSLEGRLAGLGETQYFGPGTRLLVL.

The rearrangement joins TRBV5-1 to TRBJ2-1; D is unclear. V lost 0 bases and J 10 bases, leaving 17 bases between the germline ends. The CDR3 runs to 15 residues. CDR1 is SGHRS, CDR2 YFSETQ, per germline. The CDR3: CASSLDGGTFREQFF. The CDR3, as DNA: TGCGCCAGCAGCTTGGATGGCGGTACTTTTAGGGAGCAGTTCTTC.

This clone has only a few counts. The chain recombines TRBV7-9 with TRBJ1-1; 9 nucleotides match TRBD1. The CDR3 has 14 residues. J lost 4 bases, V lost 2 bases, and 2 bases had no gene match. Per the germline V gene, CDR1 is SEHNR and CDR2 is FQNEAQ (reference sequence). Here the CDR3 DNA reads TGTGCCAGCAGCTTACCGACAGGGGGCACTGAAGCTTTCTTT. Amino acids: CASSLPTGGTEAFF.

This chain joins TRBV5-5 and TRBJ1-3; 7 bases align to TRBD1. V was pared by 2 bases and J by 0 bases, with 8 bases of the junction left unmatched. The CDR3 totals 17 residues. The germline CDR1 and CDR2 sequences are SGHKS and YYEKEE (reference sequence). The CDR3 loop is CASSFSDRTNSGNTIYF. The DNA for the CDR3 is TGTGCCAGCAGCTTTTCGGACAGGACCAACTCTGGAAACACCATATATTTT.

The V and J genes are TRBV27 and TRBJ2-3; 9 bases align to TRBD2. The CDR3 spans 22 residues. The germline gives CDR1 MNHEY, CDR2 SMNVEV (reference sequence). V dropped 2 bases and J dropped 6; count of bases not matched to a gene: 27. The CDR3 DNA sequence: TGTGCCAGCAGTTTAAAGGAGGGTGAGCGGGAGGCCCAGGTATTTGTTTTGGATACGCAGTATTTT. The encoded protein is CASSLKEGEREAQVFVLDTQYF.

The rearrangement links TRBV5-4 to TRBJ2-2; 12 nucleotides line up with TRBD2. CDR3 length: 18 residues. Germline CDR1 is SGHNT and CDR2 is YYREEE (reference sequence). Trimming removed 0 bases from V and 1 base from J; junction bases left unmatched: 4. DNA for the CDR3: TGTGCCAGCAGCTTGGGGGGACTAGCGGGCCTGAACACCGGGGAGCTGTTTTTT. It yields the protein CASSLGGLAGLNTGELFF.